The entry that follows covers one TCR beta chain sequence. These data belong to a study of blood T cell repertoires in COVID-19. Study-level information: COVID-19 samples from acute and convalescent phases originated in the United States, Italy and Spain. PBMCs, B-cell-depleted T cells, or T cells were the source of the cDNA or gDNA that made up the material.

The germline V gene has CDR1 SGHTA and CDR2 FQGTGA. The CDR3 is 16 amino acids. V shed 6 bases and J 5 bases; nucleotides not matched to a gene: 8. Measured with immunoSEQ multiplex PCR; TCRdb has only the in-frame clones, and not every one. The sample includes approximately 320,000 clones, 85% seen only once; the top ten take roughly 7%. The clonotype originates from a human donor in a cohort sampled during active COVID-19. The sample consisted of peripheral blood. The chain combines TRBV7-3 with TRBJ2-3; 13 bases are a match to TRBD2. CDR3 in DNA: TGTGCCAGCAGTCGGACTAGCGGGGGCCTTGGAGATACGCAGTATTTT. Translation: CASSRTSGGLGDTQYF.